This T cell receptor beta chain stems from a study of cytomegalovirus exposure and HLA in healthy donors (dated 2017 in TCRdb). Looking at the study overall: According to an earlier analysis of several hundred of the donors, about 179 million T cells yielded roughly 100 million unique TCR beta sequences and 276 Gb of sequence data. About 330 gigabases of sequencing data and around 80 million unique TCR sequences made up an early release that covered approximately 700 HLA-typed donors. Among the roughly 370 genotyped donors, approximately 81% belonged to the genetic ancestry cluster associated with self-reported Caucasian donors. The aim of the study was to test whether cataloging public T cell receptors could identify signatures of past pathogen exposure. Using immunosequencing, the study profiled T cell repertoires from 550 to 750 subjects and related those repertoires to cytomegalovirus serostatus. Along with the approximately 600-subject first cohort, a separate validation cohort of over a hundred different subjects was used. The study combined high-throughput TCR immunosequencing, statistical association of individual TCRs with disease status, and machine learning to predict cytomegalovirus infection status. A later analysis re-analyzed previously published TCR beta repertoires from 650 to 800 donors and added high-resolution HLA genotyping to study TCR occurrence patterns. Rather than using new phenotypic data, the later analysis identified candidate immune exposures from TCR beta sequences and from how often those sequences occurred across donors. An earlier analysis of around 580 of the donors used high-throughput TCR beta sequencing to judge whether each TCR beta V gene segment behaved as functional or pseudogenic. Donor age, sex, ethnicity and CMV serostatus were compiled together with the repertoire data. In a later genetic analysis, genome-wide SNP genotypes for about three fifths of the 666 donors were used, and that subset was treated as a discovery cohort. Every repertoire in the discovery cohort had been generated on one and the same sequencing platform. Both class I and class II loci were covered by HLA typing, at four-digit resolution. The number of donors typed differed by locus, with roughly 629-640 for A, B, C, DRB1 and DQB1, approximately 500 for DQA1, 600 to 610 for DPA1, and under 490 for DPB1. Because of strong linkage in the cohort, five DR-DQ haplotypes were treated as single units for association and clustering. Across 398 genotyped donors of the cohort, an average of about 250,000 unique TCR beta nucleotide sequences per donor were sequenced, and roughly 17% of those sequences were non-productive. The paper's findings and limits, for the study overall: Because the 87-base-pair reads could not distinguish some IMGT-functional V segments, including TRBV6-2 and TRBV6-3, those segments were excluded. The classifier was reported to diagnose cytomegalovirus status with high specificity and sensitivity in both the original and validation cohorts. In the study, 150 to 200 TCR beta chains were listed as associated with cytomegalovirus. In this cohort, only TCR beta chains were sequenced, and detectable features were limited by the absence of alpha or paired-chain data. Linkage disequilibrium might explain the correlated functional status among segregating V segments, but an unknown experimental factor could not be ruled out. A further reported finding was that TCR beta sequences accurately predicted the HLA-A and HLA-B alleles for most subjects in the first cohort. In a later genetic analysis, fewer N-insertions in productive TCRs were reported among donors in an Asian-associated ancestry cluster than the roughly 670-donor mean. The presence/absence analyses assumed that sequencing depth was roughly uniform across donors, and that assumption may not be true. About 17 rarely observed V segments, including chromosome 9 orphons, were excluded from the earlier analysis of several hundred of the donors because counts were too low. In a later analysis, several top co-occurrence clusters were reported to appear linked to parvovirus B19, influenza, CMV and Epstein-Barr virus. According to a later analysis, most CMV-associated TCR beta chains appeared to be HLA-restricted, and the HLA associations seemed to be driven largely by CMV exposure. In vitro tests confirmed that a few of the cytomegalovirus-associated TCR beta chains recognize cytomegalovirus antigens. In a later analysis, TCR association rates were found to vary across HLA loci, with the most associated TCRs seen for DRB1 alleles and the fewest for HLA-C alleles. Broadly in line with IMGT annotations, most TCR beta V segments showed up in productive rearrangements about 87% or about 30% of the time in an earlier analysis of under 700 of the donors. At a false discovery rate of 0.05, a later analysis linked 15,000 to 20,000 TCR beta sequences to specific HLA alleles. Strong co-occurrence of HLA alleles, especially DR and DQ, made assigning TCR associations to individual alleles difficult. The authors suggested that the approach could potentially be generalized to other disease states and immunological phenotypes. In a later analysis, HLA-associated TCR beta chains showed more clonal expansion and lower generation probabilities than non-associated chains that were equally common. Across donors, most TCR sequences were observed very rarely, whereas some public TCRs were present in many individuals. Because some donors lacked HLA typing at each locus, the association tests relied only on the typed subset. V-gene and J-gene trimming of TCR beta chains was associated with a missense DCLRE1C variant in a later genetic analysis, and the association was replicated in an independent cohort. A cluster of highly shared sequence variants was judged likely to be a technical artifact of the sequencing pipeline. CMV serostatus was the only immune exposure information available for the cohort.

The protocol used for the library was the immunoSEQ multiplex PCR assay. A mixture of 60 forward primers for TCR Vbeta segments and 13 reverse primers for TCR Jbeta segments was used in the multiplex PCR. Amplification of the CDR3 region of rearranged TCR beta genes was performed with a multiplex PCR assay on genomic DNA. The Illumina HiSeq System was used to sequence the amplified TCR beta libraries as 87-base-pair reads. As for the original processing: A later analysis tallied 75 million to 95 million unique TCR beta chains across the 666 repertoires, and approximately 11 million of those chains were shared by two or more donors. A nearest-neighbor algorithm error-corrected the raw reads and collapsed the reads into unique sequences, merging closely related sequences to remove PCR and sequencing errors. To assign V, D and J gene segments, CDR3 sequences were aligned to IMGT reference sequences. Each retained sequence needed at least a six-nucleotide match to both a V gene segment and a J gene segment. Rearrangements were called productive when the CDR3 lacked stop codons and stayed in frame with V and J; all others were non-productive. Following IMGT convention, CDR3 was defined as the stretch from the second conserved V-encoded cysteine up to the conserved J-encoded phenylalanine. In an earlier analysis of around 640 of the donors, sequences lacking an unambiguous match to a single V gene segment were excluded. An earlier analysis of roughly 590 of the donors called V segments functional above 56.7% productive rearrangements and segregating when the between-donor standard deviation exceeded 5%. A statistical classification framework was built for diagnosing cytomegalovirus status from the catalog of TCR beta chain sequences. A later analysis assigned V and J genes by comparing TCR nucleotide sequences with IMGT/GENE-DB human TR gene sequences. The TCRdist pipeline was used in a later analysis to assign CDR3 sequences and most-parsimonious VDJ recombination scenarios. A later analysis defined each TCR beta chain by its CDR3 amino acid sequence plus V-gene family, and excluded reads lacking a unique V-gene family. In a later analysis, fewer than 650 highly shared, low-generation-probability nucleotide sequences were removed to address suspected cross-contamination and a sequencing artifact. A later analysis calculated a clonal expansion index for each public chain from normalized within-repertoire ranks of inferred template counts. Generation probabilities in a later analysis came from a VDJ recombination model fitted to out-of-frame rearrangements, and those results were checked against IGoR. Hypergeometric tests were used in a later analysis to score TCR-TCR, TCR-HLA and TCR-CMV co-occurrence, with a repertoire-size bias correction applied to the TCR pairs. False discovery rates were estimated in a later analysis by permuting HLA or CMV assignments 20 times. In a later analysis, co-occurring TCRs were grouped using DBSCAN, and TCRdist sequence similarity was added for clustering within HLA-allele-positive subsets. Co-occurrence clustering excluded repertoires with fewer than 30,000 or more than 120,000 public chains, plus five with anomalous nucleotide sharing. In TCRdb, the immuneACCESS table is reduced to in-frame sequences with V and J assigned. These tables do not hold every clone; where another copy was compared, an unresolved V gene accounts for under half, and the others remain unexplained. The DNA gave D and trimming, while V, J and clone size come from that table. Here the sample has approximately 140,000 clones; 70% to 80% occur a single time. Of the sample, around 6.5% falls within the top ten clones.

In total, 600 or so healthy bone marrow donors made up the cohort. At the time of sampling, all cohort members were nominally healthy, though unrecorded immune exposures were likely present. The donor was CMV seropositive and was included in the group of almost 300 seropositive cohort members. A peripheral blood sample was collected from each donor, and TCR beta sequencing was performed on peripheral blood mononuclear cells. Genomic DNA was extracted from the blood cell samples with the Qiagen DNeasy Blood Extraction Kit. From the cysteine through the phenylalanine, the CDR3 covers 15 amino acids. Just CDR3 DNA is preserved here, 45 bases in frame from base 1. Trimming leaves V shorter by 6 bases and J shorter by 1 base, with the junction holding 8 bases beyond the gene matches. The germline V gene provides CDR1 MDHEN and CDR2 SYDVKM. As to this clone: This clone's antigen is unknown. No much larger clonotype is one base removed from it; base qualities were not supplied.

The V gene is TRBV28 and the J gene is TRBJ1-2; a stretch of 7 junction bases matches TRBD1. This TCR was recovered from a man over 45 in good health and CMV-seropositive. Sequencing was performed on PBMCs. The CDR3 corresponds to CASRDRDSFNYGYTF. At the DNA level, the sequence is TGTGCCAGCAGAGATAGGGACAGCTTTAACTATGGCTACACCTTC.